This T cell receptor (beta chain) was sequenced for a study of T-cell reconstitution after alpha-beta-depleted transplantation in children. Construction of the TCRbeta library involved unique molecular identifiers. Each CDR3 protein gets one entry after TCRdb re-called the PCR reads with MiXCR. The table shows 500,000 to 750,000 distinct CDR3 sequences, with 20% to 30% occurring only once. This clonotype has a handful of counts. The CDR3 sequence is 15 residues long. CDR1 and CDR2 (germline): DFQATT, SNEGSKA (reference sequence). Trimming took off 6 bases at V and 0 bases at J, with 16 bases between the two ends.

The genes are TRBV20-1 and TRBJ2-3; D assignment may be TRBD1 or TRBD2 (5 bases each). Here the sequenced sample was PBMCs, taken before TCRalphabeta/CD19-depleted stem cell transplant. This clonotype was obtained from a boy younger than two with Wiskott-Aldrich syndrome, due to receive a stem cell transplant. In nucleotides, the CDR3 is TGCAGTGCCACGGGGCTAGCAACTAGCACAGATACGCAGTATTTT. Translation: CSATGLATSTDTQYF.